Here is one TCR beta chain with its context. This clonotype was detected many times. Its antigen is currently not known. Base quality data are lacking; no much larger clone is found one base away. This entry belongs to a study of identical twins (dated by TCRdb to about 2016). Regarding the study in general: To test whether fetal clonotypes persist, this study deep-sequenced TCR alpha and beta repertoires from monozygotic twins, from unrelated adults of various ages, and from cord blood. Replicate twin experiments were performed at different times using different library preparation protocols to rule out contamination. Overall results and qualifications from the work: Zero-insertion analyses could be partly confounded by invariant T cells such as MAIT and iNKT, although diverse VJ usage argued against such confounding for most clonotypes. Out-of-frame TCR alpha sharing in monozygotic twins was systematically underestimated by recombination models, whereas sharing between unrelated individuals was in agreement with the recombination models. Because the same donors could not be followed over many years, conclusions were based on cross-sectional statistical analysis. Compared with coincidental sharing between unrelated individuals, an excess of low generation-probability sequences was observed among out-of-frame TCR alpha sequences shared between twins. Abundant cord blood beta clonotypes had fewer insertions, young adult naive repertoires showed a similar but weaker trend, and memory repertoires showed no such trend. The excess sharing between twins in beta out-of-frame sequences was weaker because fewer shared sequences reduced the signal-to-noise ratio.

Only healthy Caucasian donors were included. The twin cohort comprised three pairs of female monozygotic twins, all aged about 18 to 29 years. RNA for TCR libraries was isolated from peripheral blood mononuclear cells. Receptor amplification or capture employed 5' RACE. Sequencing took place on an Illumina HiSeq 2000. Template switching added a universal primer binding site, and the final cDNA carried a unique molecular identifier that allowed TCR cDNA molecules to be counted accurately. Specific primers in the conserved constant-segment region were used to synthesize first-strand cDNA for the TCR alpha and beta chains. To control for contamination, each cDNA library was double barcoded with a SMART-Mk sample barcode plus Illumina barcodes. TruSeq adapter sequences along with Illumina sample barcodes were introduced in two successive PCR steps. The Illumina HiSeq platform was used with custom primers to sequence TCR alpha and beta cDNA libraries. The authors processed their data as follows. MiGEC processed the raw reads to extract unique molecular identifiers, while MiXCR was used to determine the CDR3 positions. Recombination models were inferred per individual with the repgenHMM and IGoR tools using an EM algorithm. The analysis of shared clonotypes was done with the tcR package in R, with sharing normalized by the product of cloneset sizes. To study raw recombination without the effects of thymic and clonal selection, out-of-frame nonproductive sequences were analyzed. Using fastp at Q25 and MiXCR, TCRdb reprocessed the public reads and kept productive beta chains. Rows merge per CDR3 protein into single entries with the most common DNA and genes. TCRdb's processing, not the authors' own work, is the source of the V and J calls. The sample contains about 570,000 distinct CDR3 sequences, more than 9% of them found a single time. The biggest ten clones account for 2.5% to 3.5% of the sample.

V is pared back by 4 bases and J by 8 bases, with 15 bases lying between the germline termini. From a lookup of the germline V gene, CDR1 and CDR2 are SGHRS and YFSETQ. From the cysteine up to the phenylalanine, the CDR3 has a length of 13 residues. CDR3 DNA is the only sequence kept; it has 39 bases, read in frame from the first base. These data also featured in a second study, about yellow fever vaccine responses in identical twins. According to the second study: According to the authors, in identical twins the way T cells responded to vaccination appeared partly convergent and partly personalized. In the study, vaccine-responding T cell clones were precisely tracked in identical twins.

The receptor's source is a woman younger than 30 in good health. The specimen sequenced was PBMCs. The sequence joins TRBV5-1 to TRBJ1-1; matching of 5 bases hints at TRBD1 as the D gene. The CDR3 reads CASSRLEGQEAFF. The nucleotide sequence is given as TGCGCCAGCAGCCGGTTGGAGGGGCAGGAAGCTTTCTTT. Extended through the reference TRBV5-1 and TRBJ1-1 proteins, this CDR3 yields the full variable domain: KAGVTQTPRYLIKTRGQQVTLSCSPISGHRSVSWYQQTPGQGLQFLFEYFSETQRNKGNFPGRFSGRQFSNSRSEMNVSTLELGDSALYLCASSRLEGQEAFFGQGTRLTVV.